A single sample is the source of the 4 T cell receptor beta chains below, sequenced in a study of STAT3 mutations in large granular lymphocyte leukemia. Broader study findings: Every T-LGLL patient had at least one immunodominant TCRbeta clonotype.

These TCRs are of unknown antigen specificity. The protocol was immunoSEQ multiplex PCR, while the TCRdb copy is restricted to in-frame clones and leaves out a portion. The sample records 20,000 or so clones, 92% being singletons. The sequenced material came from peripheral blood mononuclear cells. The receptors come from a man in his 60s with T-cell large granular lymphocyte leukemia. Some clones in this sample may be carry-over from other donors' samples.

The V and J genes are TRBV5-1 and TRBJ1-1; perhaps TRBD1 as D (5 bases). Germline CDR1 and CDR2: SGHRS and YFSETQ. There are 14 residues in the CDR3. V was cut by 3 bases and J by 7 bases, with 16 bases left in between. The CDR3 DNA sequence: TGCGCCAGCAGCTCGGGTCCCCGGGGGAGTGAAGCTTTCTTT. Its translation is CASSSGPRGSEAFF.

The count of this clone is one. The J gene is TRBJ1-1, the V gene TRBV18, with 7 bases identical to TRBD1. Germline V lookup: CDR1 KGHSH, CDR2 LQKENI. V was pared by 2 bases and J by 2 bases, with 11 bases of the junction left unmatched. The CDR3 is 17 amino acids. CDR3 sequence reads: CASSPLTGRGGNTEAFF. The CDR3 coding sequence is TGTGCCAGCTCACCATTAACGGGCAGGGGGGGTAACACTGAAGCTTTCTTT.

The V and J genes are TRBV4-2 and TRBJ2-7; D is possibly TRBD1 or TRBD2 (5 bases each). Germline V gene data show CDR1 as LGHNA and CDR2 as YNFKEQ. Deletions cut 1 base from V and 0 bases from J, with 22 bases between. The CDR3 loop spans 19 amino acids. This CDR3 is CASSQGGRRTYRSSYEQYF. CDR3 DNA sequence: TGTGCCAGCAGCCAAGGGGGACGGAGGACCTACAGAAGCTCCTACGAGCAGTACTTC.

This chain connects TRBV20-1 to TRBJ2-1; possible D gene TRBD1, 6 bases. With 7 bases removed from V and 7 bases from J, the gap between germline ends came to 11 bases. Germline V gene sequence: CDR1 DFQATT, CDR2 SNEGSKA (reference sequence). CDR3 size: 11 residues. CDR3 coding DNA: TGCAGTGGCCAGGGGTTTAATGAGCAGTTCTTC. Amino acids: CSGQGFNEQFF.